The 13 T cell receptor beta chains given below trace back to one sample, sequenced in a study of T cells after yellow fever vaccination. TCRdb used MiXCR to reprocess the 5' RACE reads, holding one entry per CDR3 protein. The data show approximately 70,000 distinct CDR3 sequences, about 6% seen once. The source material was CD8+ T cells sorted from PBMCs, sampled approximately 40 days after the first yellow fever vaccination. The receptors were gathered from a man aged 18 to 30 who received the YFV17D yellow fever vaccine.

In nucleotides, the CDR3 is TGTGCCTGGACCACAGCAAGCTCCTACAATGAGCAGTTCTTC. Translating gives CAWTTASSYNEQFF. The chain couples TRBV30 to TRBJ2-1, with D hard to call. Trimming left V 4 bases short and J 0 bases short, with 10 bases between. The germline V gene has CDR1 GTSNPN and CDR2 SVGIG (reference sequence). This CDR3 has 14 amino acids.

This clonotype was counted many times. The V call is TRBV7-8, the J call TRBJ2-3; 9 bases agree with TRBD2. This CDR3 is built from 15 residues. V lost 0 bases, J lost 6 bases, and 4 bases stayed unmatched. CDR1 is SGHVS and CDR2 is FQNEAQ in the germline V gene. The CDR3 reads CASSLAGLAYDTQYF. CDR3 bases: TGTGCCAGCAGCTTAGCCGGACTAGCGTACGATACGCAGTATTTT.

In its sample, this clonotype was seen many times. V usage is TRBV27 and J usage is TRBJ2-1, with D possibly being TRBD2 (7 bases). This CDR3 contains 15 residues. V dropped 7 bases and J dropped 5 bases, with 18 bases sitting between them. Germline CDR1 reads MNHEY; CDR2 reads SMNVEV (reference sequence). The CDR3 DNA follows: TGTGCCAGCAACAAGGGGGGGACAACCAACAATGAGCAGTTCTTC. This translates into CASNKGGTTNNEQFF.

This clonotype showed up just a few times. The rearrangement joins TRBV9 to TRBJ2-7, with TRBD2 matching 13 bases. The V segment lost 0 bases and the J segment 4 bases; nucleotides outside the gene matches: 4. Germline V CDR1 and CDR2: SGDLS, YYNGEE. There are 16 residues in the CDR3. CDR3 in DNA: TGTGCCAGCAGCGTAGTGACTAGCGGGGGGCCGTACGAGCAGTACGTC. This codes for CASSVVTSGGPYEQYV.

A word on this clonotype: This may be a read error, as it is one base from a much larger clone. The conserved phenylalanine or tryptophan normally closing the CDR3 is absent here, so this likely arose from a read error. This sequence joins TRBV6-4 and TRBJ2-3; tentatively, D is TRBD2 (7 bases). Per germline, CDR1 MRHNA and CDR2 SNTAGT. V shed 0 bases and J shed 5 bases, with 12 bases lying between them. This CDR3 has 15 residues. CDR3 amino acids: CASSDSGGGGDTQYL. The CDR3 nucleotides read TGTGCCAGCAGTGACTCGGGGGGGGGCGGAGATACGCAGTATCTT.

This clonotype was seen at least ten times. The chain is built from TRBV19 and TRBJ2-7; TRBD1 is a possible D gene (5 bases). Germline values: CDR1 LNHDA, CDR2 SQIVND (reference sequence). The CDR3 consists of 13 residues. V lost 7 bases and J 5 bases, leaving 15 bases between the germline ends. The CDR3 region is CASKGRQGHEQYF. The CDR3 DNA follows: TGTGCCAGTAAAGGACGGCAGGGCCACGAGCAGTACTTC.

This clonotype occurred many times. This chain joins TRBV12-3 or TRBV12-4 and TRBJ2-2, with D unclear. Trimming cost V 6 bases and J 7 bases, with 15 bases left between them. The CDR3 loop spans 14 amino acids. The DNA for the CDR3 is TGTGCCAGCAGCCCCTCCCGCCTATACGGGGAGCTGTTTTTT. It yields the protein CASSPSRLYGELFF.

Turning to this clonotype: A much bigger clone sits one base away, suggesting this may be a read error. This rearrangement joins TRBV24-1 to TRBJ2-2; D perhaps matches TRBD2 (5 bases). CDR1 is KGHDR and CDR2 is SFDVKD in the germline V gene. This CDR3 contains 16 residues. V lost 2 bases and J lost 4, with 13 bases in between. The CDR3 DNA sequence: TGTGCCACCAGTGATTCGGCTAGCAGATCCACCGGGGAGCTGTTTTTT. It codes for CATSDSASRSTGELFF.

This clonotype has a count of ten or more. This chain uses TRBV2 with TRBJ2-7; D perhaps matches TRBD2 (5 bases). The germline gives CDR1 SNHLY, CDR2 FYNNEI. The CDR3 has 15 amino acids. V was trimmed by 5 bases and J by 3 bases, leaving 17 bases between them. The DNA for the CDR3 is TGTGCCAGCAGTTACCTAGCTGGCGCGGGCTACGAGCAGTACTTC. This encodes CASSYLAGAGYEQYF.

This clonotype appeared many times. The chain has TRBV27 and TRBJ2-4, with D perhaps TRBD1 (5 bases). Germline V gene data show CDR1 as MNHEY and CDR2 as SMNVEV (reference sequence). The ends were cut back, 3 bases at V and 6 bases at J, with 9 bases in the middle. CDR3 length equals 13 residues. The CDR3: CASSLGRVNIQYF. The DNA of the CDR3 is TGTGCCAGCAGTTTGGGCAGGGTAAACATTCAGTACTTC.

This clonotype was seen at least ten times. This chain connects TRBV29-1 to TRBJ2-1, with D possibly being TRBD1 (6 bases). With 7 bases removed from V and 9 bases from J, the gap between germline ends came to 19 bases. The CDR3 has 13 residues. Looked up from germline, CDR1 is SQVTM and CDR2 is ANQGSEA. The CDR3 coding sequence is TGCAGCGGATCTTTCGGGACACGAGGTGAGCAGTTCTTC. Encoded protein: CSGSFGTRGEQFF.

The chain combines TRBV5-6 with TRBJ2-7; the D is unclear. Germline V gene data show CDR1 as SGHDT and CDR2 as YYEEEE. The germline V and J ends were trimmed by 0 bases and 2 bases, with 9 bases remaining between them. This CDR3 is 14 amino acids long. The CDR3 DNA is TGTGCCAGCAGCTTGGTCGGTGTCCCCTACGAGCAGTACTTC. Translation: CASSLVGVPYEQYF.

CDR3 amino acids: CASSYPGQGNSYNEQFF. CDR3 sequence (DNA): TGTGCCAGCAGTTATCCCGGACAGGGAAACTCCTACAATGAGCAGTTCTTC. The chain recombines TRBV6-9 with TRBJ2-1; 8 bases align to TRBD1. Germline assignment: CDR1 MNHGY and CDR2 SVAAGI. The CDR3 consists of 17 residues. With 2 bases clipped from V and 0 bases from J, the junction kept 6 bases outside the gene matches.